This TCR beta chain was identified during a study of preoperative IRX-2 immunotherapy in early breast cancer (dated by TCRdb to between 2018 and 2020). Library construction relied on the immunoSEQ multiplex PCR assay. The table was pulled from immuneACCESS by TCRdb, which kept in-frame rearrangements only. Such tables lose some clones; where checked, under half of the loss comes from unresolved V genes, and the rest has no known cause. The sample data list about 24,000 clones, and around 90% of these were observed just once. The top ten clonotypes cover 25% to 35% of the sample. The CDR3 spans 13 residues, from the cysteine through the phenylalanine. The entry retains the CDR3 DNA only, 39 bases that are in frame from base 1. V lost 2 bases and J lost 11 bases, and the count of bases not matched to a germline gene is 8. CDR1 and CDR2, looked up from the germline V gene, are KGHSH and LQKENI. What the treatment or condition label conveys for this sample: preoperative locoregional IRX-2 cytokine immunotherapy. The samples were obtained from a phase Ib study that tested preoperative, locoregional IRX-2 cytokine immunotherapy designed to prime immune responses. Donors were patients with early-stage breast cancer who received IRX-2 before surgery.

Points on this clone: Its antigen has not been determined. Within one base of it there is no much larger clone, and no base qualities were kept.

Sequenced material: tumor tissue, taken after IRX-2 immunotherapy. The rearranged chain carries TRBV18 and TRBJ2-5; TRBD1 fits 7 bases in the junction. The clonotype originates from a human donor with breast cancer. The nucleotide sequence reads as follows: TGTGCCAGCTCACCAAGTCCTGACAGGGAGCAGTACTTC. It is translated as CASSPSPDREQYF.